These T cell receptor beta chains were read from a single sample in a study of spatial heterogeneity in lung cancer. TCRdb reprocessed the 5' RACE reads via MiXCR and lists one record per CDR3 protein. Of tens of thousands of distinct CDR3 sequences in the sample, under 8% were seen once. Sequences were derived from PBMCs, sampled at surgery. Source of these receptors: a female donor with early-stage non-small cell lung cancer. Each CDR3 is given with its conserved first and last residue. Fields, in order: V gene, J gene, clone size, D gene, CDR3 DNA, CDR3 protein. A D gene is named only where the DNA matches it firmly. Clone size is not always given. Where it is, it says once, few, many or a class for expanded clones.

V gene: TRBV7-9
J gene: TRBJ2-7
clone size: few
D gene: -
CDR3 DNA: TGTGCCAGCATCGATCAACCTGGGGACCTGGACGAGCAGTACTTC
CDR3 protein: CASIDQPGDLDEQYF

V gene: TRBV2
J gene: TRBJ1-2
clone size: few
D gene: -
CDR3 DNA: TGTGCCAGCAGTGACGGTAACTATGGCTACACCTTC
CDR3 protein: CASSDGNYGYTF

V gene: TRBV4-3
J gene: TRBJ1-1
clone size: many
D gene: -
CDR3 DNA: TGCGCCAGCAGCCAAGTCGGGACTTTGAACACTGAAGCTTTCTTT
CDR3 protein: CASSQVGTLNTEAFF

V gene: TRBV12-3/TRBV12-4
J gene: TRBJ1-6
clone size: many
D gene: -
CDR3 DNA: TGTGCCAGCACCTCAGGGAGCTCCTATAATTCACCCCTCCACTTT
CDR3 protein: CASTSGSSYNSPLHF

V gene: TRBV20-1
J gene: TRBJ1-5
clone size: many
D gene: TRBD1
CDR3 DNA: TGCAGTGCTCCCACCCGGACAGGGGGGAATCAGCCCCAGCATTTT
CDR3 protein: CSAPTRTGGNQPQHF

V gene: TRBV5-1
J gene: TRBJ2-3
clone size: many
D gene: -
CDR3 DNA: TGCGCCAGCAACCCAGGCCATCCAGATACGCAGTATTTT
CDR3 protein: CASNPGHPDTQYF

V gene: TRBV5-1
J gene: TRBJ2-5
clone size: -
D gene: TRBD1
CDR3 DNA: TGCGCCAGCAGCGGACAGGGTGACCAAGAGACCCAGTACTTC
CDR3 protein: CASSGQGDQETQYF

V gene: TRBV3-1
J gene: TRBJ2-5
clone size: few
D gene: TRBD2
CDR3 DNA: TGTGCCAGCAGCCAAGAACTCTCCTTCTGGGAGCGGGGCGAGACCCAGTACTTC
CDR3 protein: CASSQELSFWERGETQYF

V gene: TRBV4-3
J gene: TRBJ2-6
clone size: many
D gene: -
CDR3 DNA: TGCGCCAGCAGCTCCGCTCCCGGTTCTGGGGCCAACGTCCTGACTTTC
CDR3 protein: CASSSAPGSGANVLTF

V gene: TRBV5-5
J gene: TRBJ1-2
clone size: many
D gene: -
CDR3 DNA: TGTGCCAGCACCCTGACCGGTTATGGCTACACCTTC
CDR3 protein: CASTLTGYGYTF

V gene: TRBV3-1
J gene: TRBJ2-5
clone size: few
D gene: -
CDR3 DNA: TGTGCCAGCAGCCACGGGACTTCAGCTTGGGAGACCCAGTACTTC
CDR3 protein: CASSHGTSAWETQYF

V gene: TRBV11-2
J gene: TRBJ1-2
clone size: many
D gene: -
CDR3 DNA: TGTGCCAGCAGCCTCCGGACAGCTGGCTACACCTTC
CDR3 protein: CASSLRTAGYTF

V gene: TRBV25-1
J gene: TRBJ2-7
clone size: many
D gene: -
CDR3 DNA: TGTGCCAGCACCCCCGGCTGGGCGGTGGGATCCTACGAGCAGTACTTC
CDR3 protein: CASTPGWAVGSYEQYF

V gene: TRBV25-1
J gene: TRBJ2-3
clone size: many
D gene: -
CDR3 DNA: TGTGCCAGCAGTGGGGAAGGGACCAGACACCACACAGATACGCAGTATTTT
CDR3 protein: CASSGEGTRHHTDTQYF

V gene: TRBV6-1
J gene: TRBJ1-5
clone size: many
D gene: -
CDR3 DNA: TGTGCCAGCAGCCCCGTAGGTCAGCCCCAGCATTTT
CDR3 protein: CASSPVGQPQHF

V gene: TRBV2
J gene: TRBJ1-1
clone size: many
D gene: -
CDR3 DNA: TGTGCCAGCAGTTATAGGCAGAACACTGAAGCTTTCTTT
CDR3 protein: CASSYRQNTEAFF

V gene: TRBV4-1
J gene: TRBJ2-1
clone size: many
D gene: -
CDR3 DNA: TGCGCCAGCAGCGCCCGGGTTGGGTCCTACAATGAGCAGTTCTTC
CDR3 protein: CASSARVGSYNEQFF

V gene: TRBV29-1
J gene: TRBJ1-1
clone size: many
D gene: -
CDR3 DNA: TGCAGCGTTGATCGCAGCAGGACCACTGAAGCTTTCTTT
CDR3 protein: CSVDRSRTTEAFF

V gene: TRBV19
J gene: TRBJ2-6
clone size: few
D gene: -
CDR3 DNA: TGTGCCAGTAGTATCGGCAGCACTGGGGCCAACGTCCTGACTTTC
CDR3 protein: CASSIGSTGANVLTF

V gene: TRBV19
J gene: TRBJ2-5
clone size: -
D gene: TRBD2
CDR3 DNA: TGTGCCAGTAGTATAAGCGGGGGGGCACTGGAGACCCAGTACTTC
CDR3 protein: CASSISGGALETQYF

V gene: TRBV6-6
J gene: TRBJ2-7
clone size: many
D gene: TRBD2
CDR3 DNA: TGTGCCAGCAGTCCGGGACTAGGCGACGAGCAGTACTTC
CDR3 protein: CASSPGLGDEQYF

V gene: TRBV20-1
J gene: TRBJ2-1
clone size: many
D gene: -
CDR3 DNA: TGCAGTGCCAGAGGGCAGGGTAGGAATGAGCAGTTCTTC
CDR3 protein: CSARGQGRNEQFF

V gene: TRBV5-6
J gene: TRBJ2-3
clone size: few
D gene: -
CDR3 DNA: TGTGCCAGCAGCATATGGACGGGAGATACGCAGTATTTT
CDR3 protein: CASSIWTGDTQYF

V gene: TRBV3-1
J gene: TRBJ1-1
clone size: few
D gene: -
CDR3 DNA: TGTGCCAGCAGCCAGGGGGGGCAGTACACTGAAGCTTTCTTT
CDR3 protein: CASSQGGQYTEAFF

V gene: TRBV6-2/TRBV6-3
J gene: TRBJ1-4
clone size: -
D gene: -
CDR3 DNA: TGTGCCACCGGATCTAAGGGTCCTTTAGCAACTAATGAAAAACTGTTTTTT
CDR3 protein: CATGSKGPLATNEKLFF

V gene: TRBV12-5
J gene: TRBJ2-7
clone size: many
D gene: -
CDR3 DNA: TGTGCTAGTGGGCCGACCAGGGAGCAGTACTTC
CDR3 protein: CASGPTREQYF

V gene: TRBV3-1
J gene: TRBJ1-3
clone size: few
D gene: -
CDR3 DNA: TGTGCCAGCGGTCGAGGGAGTTCTGGAAACACCATATATTTT
CDR3 protein: CASGRGSSGNTIYF

V gene: TRBV20-1
J gene: TRBJ2-1
clone size: few
D gene: -
CDR3 DNA: TGCAGTGCTAGCGGAGGGGGGAATGAGCAGTTCTTC
CDR3 protein: CSASGGGNEQFF

V gene: TRBV12-3/TRBV12-4
J gene: TRBJ1-1
clone size: -
D gene: TRBD1
CDR3 DNA: TGTGCCAGCAGGCGACCATACAGGGGCAGCACTGAAGCTTTCTTT
CDR3 protein: CASRRPYRGSTEAFF

V gene: TRBV27
J gene: TRBJ2-3
clone size: -
D gene: TRBD2
CDR3 DNA: TGTGCGGCGGGGCGGGGGATCTCCACAGATACGCAGTATTTT
CDR3 protein: CAAGRGISTDTQYF

V gene: TRBV4-2
J gene: TRBJ2-7
clone size: many
D gene: -
CDR3 DNA: TGTGCCAGCAGCCACGATCAGGCCTACGAGCAGTACTTC
CDR3 protein: CASSHDQAYEQYF

V gene: TRBV20-1
J gene: TRBJ1-4
clone size: many
D gene: -
CDR3 DNA: TGCAGTGCAGCGGGGTCACAGTTGGAAAAACTGTTTTTT
CDR3 protein: CSAAGSQLEKLFF

V gene: TRBV15
J gene: TRBJ2-3
clone size: many
D gene: -
CDR3 DNA: TGTGCCACCAGCAGAGGGGGAACAGATACGCAGTATTTT
CDR3 protein: CATSRGGTDTQYF

V gene: TRBV4-3
J gene: TRBJ2-1
clone size: many
D gene: -
CDR3 DNA: TGCGCCAGCAGACCCTCGCTGGGCCGGACGAACAATGAGCAGTTCTTC
CDR3 protein: CASRPSLGRTNNEQFF

V gene: TRBV5-1
J gene: TRBJ2-1
clone size: many
D gene: TRBD2
CDR3 DNA: TGCGCCAGCAGCTTGGTGACTAGCGGAAACAATGAGCAGTTCTTC
CDR3 protein: CASSLVTSGNNEQFF

V gene: TRBV18
J gene: TRBJ2-6
clone size: many
D gene: -
CDR3 DNA: TGTGCCAGCTCACCGGGGCCAGGGGAAGGCTCTGGGGCCAACGTCCTGACTTTC
CDR3 protein: CASSPGPGEGSGANVLTF

V gene: TRBV14
J gene: TRBJ2-5
clone size: many
D gene: -
CDR3 DNA: TGTGCCAGCAGCCAAGTCCAAGCGTCGCGAGGGGTGGAGACCCAGTACTTC
CDR3 protein: CASSQVQASRGVETQYF

V gene: TRBV4-2
J gene: TRBJ1-2
clone size: many
D gene: -
CDR3 DNA: TGTGCCAGCAGCCAACGGGCTGGAGCGGATGGCTACACCTTC
CDR3 protein: CASSQRAGADGYTF

V gene: TRBV27
J gene: TRBJ2-2
clone size: -
D gene: -
CDR3 DNA: TGTGCCAGCCGTCCTGGGGCAGGACGGGGCGGGGAGCTGTTTTTT
CDR3 protein: CASRPGAGRGGELFF

V gene: TRBV7-9
J gene: TRBJ2-2
clone size: many
D gene: -
CDR3 DNA: TGTGCCAGCATCCCCGGGCTAACAAACACCGGGGAGCTGTTTTTT
CDR3 protein: CASIPGLTNTGELFF

V gene: TRBV5-1
J gene: TRBJ2-5
clone size: many
D gene: TRBD2
CDR3 DNA: TGCGCCAGCAGCTTGGGGACTAGCGAAAAAGAGACCCAGTACTTC
CDR3 protein: CASSLGTSEKETQYF

V gene: TRBV12-3/TRBV12-4
J gene: TRBJ2-1
clone size: many
D gene: -
CDR3 DNA: TGTGCCAGCAGCCAGTACAATGAGCAGTTCTTC
CDR3 protein: CASSQYNEQFF

V gene: TRBV7-8
J gene: TRBJ1-5
clone size: many
D gene: TRBD1
CDR3 DNA: TGTGCCAGCAGCAATTTAGGGACAGGGTTTAGTAATCAGCCCCAGCATTTT
CDR3 protein: CASSNLGTGFSNQPQHF

V gene: TRBV7-9
J gene: TRBJ2-7
clone size: many
D gene: TRBD2
CDR3 DNA: TGTGCCAGCAGCTCGGGACTAGACGAGCAGTACTTC
CDR3 protein: CASSSGLDEQYF

V gene: TRBV5-1
J gene: TRBJ2-7
clone size: once
D gene: -
CDR3 DNA: TGCGCCAGCAGCTACACAACAGGCTCCTACGAGCAGTACTTC
CDR3 protein: CASSYTTGSYEQYF

V gene: TRBV6-4
J gene: TRBJ2-1
clone size: many
D gene: -
CDR3 DNA: TGTGCCAGCAGTGTTACGGGGGAGCACTACAATGAGCAGTTCTTC
CDR3 protein: CASSVTGEHYNEQFF

V gene: TRBV18
J gene: TRBJ2-7
clone size: -
D gene: -
CDR3 DNA: TGTGCCAGCTCACCAGGCGTCCCCAGCTCCTACGAGCAGTACTTC
CDR3 protein: CASSPGVPSSYEQYF

V gene: TRBV28
J gene: TRBJ1-1
clone size: few
D gene: TRBD1
CDR3 DNA: TGTGCCAGCAGTAGGAGACAGGGGGCGGTTACTGAAGCTTTCTTT
CDR3 protein: CASSRRQGAVTEAFF

V gene: TRBV27
J gene: TRBJ2-7
clone size: many
D gene: -
CDR3 DNA: TGTGCCAGCAGCTATGCGGCTAGCGTGGCCTACGAGCAGTACTTC
CDR3 protein: CASSYAASVAYEQYF

V gene: TRBV15
J gene: TRBJ1-5
clone size: few
D gene: -
CDR3 DNA: TGTGCCACCAGCGCCCGGGTTGACGGCAATCAGCCCCAGCATTTT
CDR3 protein: CATSARVDGNQPQHF

V gene: TRBV30
J gene: TRBJ2-5
clone size: many
D gene: TRBD2
CDR3 DNA: TGTGCCTGGAGTGACCTCCGACTAGCGGGGAACCAAGAGACCCAGTACTTC
CDR3 protein: CAWSDLRLAGNQETQYF

V gene: TRBV6-5
J gene: TRBJ1-1
clone size: -
D gene: -
CDR3 DNA: TGCGCCAGCAGCAGGACAGTGAACACTGAAGTTTTCTTT
CDR3 protein: CASSRTVNTEVFF

V gene: TRBV19
J gene: TRBJ2-1
clone size: few
D gene: -
CDR3 DNA: TGTGCCAGTGGAGGGGCCCTTCACAACAATGAGCAGTTCTTC
CDR3 protein: CASGGALHNNEQFF